The 24 T cell receptor beta chains reported below all come from one sample, sequenced in a study of regulatory dendritic cells for organ transplantation. Antigens of these TCRs are unknown. Allogeneic regulatory or mature dendritic cells were co-cultured for 4 to 6 days with CFSE-labeled sorted T cells at 1:10. Measured with immunoSEQ multiplex PCR; TCRdb has only the in-frame clones, and not every one. This sample yields approximately 5,400 clones, of which approximately 74% are seen a single time; about 19% belongs to the top ten. Sequenced input: memory CD8+ T cells from blood cultured with regulatory dendritic cells. Stated subset: CD45RO+ memory T cells. These receptors were collected from a human donor in good health.

In this sample, this clone is large (0.1 to 1%). J is TRBJ2-7 and V is TRBV7-9; D remains ambiguous. This CDR3 is 11 amino acids long. Germline loops: CDR1 SEHNR, CDR2 FQNEAQ (reference sequence). Trimming took off 8 bases at V and 6 bases at J, with 11 bases between the two ends. CDR3 coding DNA: TGTGCCAGCGGGCGGAGCCTCGAGCAGTACTTC. It encodes CASGRSLEQYF.

This clone was seen a handful of times. The J gene is TRBJ2-7, the V gene TRBV6-1; TRBD1 matches at 11 bases. V dropped 2 bases and J dropped 7; count of bases not matched to a gene: 7. The CDR3 sequence is 15 residues long. CDR1 is MNHNS, CDR2 SASEGT, per germline. The CDR3 DNA reads TGTGCCAGCAGTGAAAGTAGGACAGGGGGCAGGGAGCAGTACTTC. It translates to CASSESRTGGREQYF.

This clone was observed a handful of times. This chain uses TRBV29-1 with TRBJ1-1; D call uncertain. This CDR3 comprises 12 residues. Germline-derived CDR1 and CDR2 are SQVTM and ANQGSEA. Trimming left V 3 bases short and J 4 bases short, with 9 bases between. The CDR3 DNA reads as TGCAGCGTTGAGAAGGGAAGCACTGAAGCTTTCTTT. This translates into CSVEKGSTEAFF.

This clone was found a few times. V usage is TRBV7-8 and J usage is TRBJ2-2, with unresolved D. The CDR3 consists of 16 residues. Per germline, CDR1 SGHVS and CDR2 FQNEAQ. V was clipped by 3 bases and J by 0 bases, with 11 bases between them. CDR3 loop: CASSFGGATNTGELFF. CDR3 coding DNA: TGTGCCAGCAGCTTTGGCGGCGCTACGAACACCGGGGAGCTGTTTTTT.

This chain joins TRBV19 and TRBJ1-2; unclear D gene. Germline V gene data show CDR1 as LNHDA and CDR2 as SQIVND (reference sequence). The CDR3 consists of 12 residues. V dropped 5 bases and J dropped 4 bases, with 8 bases sitting between them. CDR3 bases: TGTGCCAGTAGTGCCGACCCCTATGGCTACACCTTC. Amino acid sequence: CASSADPYGYTF.

This rearrangement joins TRBV30 to TRBJ1-2, with a tentative D call TRBD1 (5 bases). Trimming stripped 3 bases from V and 0 bases from J, with 11 bases between. The CDR3 is 14 amino acids. Germline V gene data show CDR1 as GTSNPN and CDR2 as SVGIG (reference sequence). The CDR3 region has the DNA TGTGCCTGGAGGGGACGGCCTTCTAACTATGGCTACACCTTC. It translates to CAWRGRPSNYGYTF.

The chain links TRBV9 to TRBJ2-3; D possibly matches TRBD1 or TRBD2 (6 bases each). The ends were cut back, 0 bases at V and 0 bases at J, with 11 bases in the middle. Per the germline V gene, CDR1 is SGDLS and CDR2 is YYNGEE. This CDR3 is built from 16 residues. This CDR3 reads CASSVEGGGSTDTQYF. The CDR3 DNA reads as TGTGCCAGCAGCGTAGAAGGGGGAGGAAGCACAGATACGCAGTATTTT.

V usage is TRBV7-9 and J usage is TRBJ2-7, with TRBD1 matching 7 bases. Per the germline V gene, CDR1 is SEHNR and CDR2 is FQNEAQ (reference sequence). V was pared by 4 bases and J by 3 bases, with 6 bases of the junction left unmatched. The CDR3 is 14 amino acids. This CDR3 is CASSSGTEGYEQYF. In DNA, the CDR3 is TGTGCCAGCAGCTCCGGGACAGAAGGCTACGAGCAGTACTTC.

This clone has only a few counts. The V gene is TRBV7-9, the J gene TRBJ2-3; TRBD1 matches at 7 bases. This CDR3 has 14 amino acids. Losses at the gene ends were 4 bases for V and 6 bases for J; bases not matched to a gene: 7. The germline V gene encodes CDR1 SEHNR and CDR2 FQNEAQ (reference sequence). This CDR3 is CASSSTDRVDTQYF. The CDR3 nucleotides are TGTGCCAGCAGCTCAACCGACAGGGTCGATACGCAGTATTTT.

The genes are TRBV4-2 and TRBJ2-7, with a weak D call TRBD2 (6 bases). CDR1 LGHNA and CDR2 YNFKEQ come from the germline V gene. The CDR3 is made up of 16 amino acids. V was shortened by 0 bases and J by 0 bases, with 12 bases between the two germline ends. The CDR3 reads CASSQERSGDSYEQYF. In nucleotides, the CDR3 is TGTGCCAGCAGCCAAGAAAGGTCGGGGGACTCCTACGAGCAGTACTTC.

The table lists this clone with a count of one. The genes are TRBV4-2 and TRBJ1-6, with D uncertain. This CDR3 spans 14 amino acids. CDR1 is LGHNA and CDR2 is YNFKEQ in the germline V gene. Trimming took off 3 bases at V and 9 bases at J, with 12 bases between the two ends. The CDR3, as DNA: TGTGCCAGCAGCCACAACAGTGTAGGTTCACCCCTCCACTTT. It is translated as CASSHNSVGSPLHF.

The sample holds a few counts of this clone. V usage is TRBV13 and J usage is TRBJ1-1; D remains ambiguous. Trimming took 6 bases from V and 10 from J, leaving 15 bases between them. Germline-derived CDR1 and CDR2 are PRHDT and FYEKMQ (reference sequence). CDR3 size: 12 residues. In nucleotides, the CDR3 is TGTGCCAGCAGTCTCCGGGTGGCTGGAGCTTTCTTT. Protein sequence: CASSLRVAGAFF.

The chain couples TRBV2 to TRBJ2-1; D is ambiguous. This CDR3 comprises 16 residues. V was shortened by 3 bases and J by 0 bases, with 12 bases between the two germline ends. Germline V gene lookup returns CDR1 SNHLY and CDR2 FYNNEI. In nucleotides, the CDR3 is TGTGCCAGCAGTGAGACGGAATCGAGCTCCTACAATGAGCAGTTCTTC. It codes for CASSETESSSYNEQFF.

This clone was observed a few times. This rearrangement joins TRBV6-5 to TRBJ2-7; TRBD2 matches 8 bases. This CDR3 has 14 amino acids. V dropped 2 bases and J dropped 5; count of bases not matched to a gene: 5. Germline V gene sequence: CDR1 MNHEY, CDR2 SVGAGI. CDR3 sequence: CASSYVAGGHEQYF. In DNA, the CDR3 is TGTGCCAGCAGTTACGTCGCGGGAGGTCACGAGCAGTACTTC.

The J gene is TRBJ2-1, the V gene TRBV4-1; 8 positions agree with TRBD1. The CDR3 covers 15 residues. Per the germline V gene, CDR1 is MGHRA and CDR2 is YSYEKL. J lost 6 bases, V lost 4 bases, and 8 bases had no gene match. The CDR3 DNA reads TGCGCCAGCAGCCCTGGACAGGGTGAGAGCAATGAGCAGTTCTTC. Its protein product is CASSPGQGESNEQFF.

The chain combines TRBV4-3 with TRBJ2-2; 9 nucleotides line up with TRBD2. The CDR3 covers 14 residues. Losses at the gene ends were 0 bases for V and 8 bases for J; bases not matched to a gene: 1. Germline V CDR1 and CDR2: LGHNA, YSLEER. CDR3 nucleotide sequence: TGCGCCAGCAGCCAAGAAACTAGCGGGGGGGAGCTGTTTTTT. Its translation is CASSQETSGGELFF.

The DNA of the CDR3 is TGTGCCAGCAGCTTCGGCGGCGAGGTTCGCCCTTATGGCTACACCTTC. It codes for CASSFGGEVRPYGYTF. The chain links TRBV5-4 to TRBJ1-2; the D is unclear. In germline, CDR1 is SGHNT, CDR2 YYREEE (reference sequence). CDR3 length: 16 residues. Trimming shortened V by 2 bases and J by 5 bases, and 19 bases separated the two germline ends.

The CDR3 spells CASRLGETEAFF. DNA of the CDR3: TGTGCCAGCAGATTAGGGGAAACTGAAGCTTTCTTT. J is TRBJ1-1 and V is TRBV6-5, with a possible D match to TRBD1 (5 bases). Trimming stripped 6 bases from V and 5 bases from J, with 10 bases between. The CDR3 extends over 12 amino acids. Germline assignment: CDR1 MNHEY and CDR2 SVGAGI.

The chain uses TRBV18 and TRBJ2-5; D unclear. The V and J ends lost 5 bases and 3 bases respectively, with 4 bases between them. The CDR3 is 11 amino acids. CDR1 is KGHSH, CDR2 LQKENI, per germline. The CDR3 coding sequence is TGTGCCAGCTCATCAGAAGAGACCCAGTACTTC. This codes for CASSSEETQYF.

V usage is TRBV7-9 and J usage is TRBJ2-7; D is undetermined. CDR1 is SEHNR, CDR2 FQNEAQ, per germline (reference sequence). V shed 4 bases and J shed 3 bases, with 10 bases lying between them. The CDR3 runs 13 residues. For the CDR3, the DNA is TGTGCCAGCAGCTATTCGCGAAGCTACGAGCAGTACTTC. Amino acids: CASSYSRSYEQYF.

The rearrangement links TRBV10-2 to TRBJ1-1; D is perhaps TRBD1 (5 bases). CDR3 length equals 13 residues. Germline V CDR1 and CDR2: WSHSY, SAAADI. V was cut by 8 bases and J by 1 base, with 11 bases left in between. The CDR3 is CASGEGQNTEAFF. CDR3 coding DNA: TGCGCCAGCGGGGAGGGGCAGAACACTGAAGCTTTCTTT.

J is TRBJ2-1 and V is TRBV4-3; possible D gene TRBD1, 5 bases. Germline assignment: CDR1 LGHNA and CDR2 YSLEER. Trimming left V 5 bases short and J 9 bases short, with 20 bases between. The CDR3 contains 15 residues. Here the CDR3 reads CASSENPQGIREQFF. The CDR3, as DNA: TGCGCCAGCAGCGAAAACCCCCAGGGAATTCGTGAGCAGTTCTTC.

The chain employs TRBV7-8 and TRBJ2-1; D unresolved. The CDR3 is made up of 13 amino acids. V was clipped by 5 bases and J by 7 bases, with 12 bases between them. Germline V CDR1 and CDR2: SGHVS, FQNEAQ. CDR3 region: CASSPLLGNEQFF. The DNA for the CDR3 is TGTGCCAGCAGCCCCCTGCTCGGGAATGAGCAGTTCTTC.

The rearrangement uses TRBV6-1 and TRBJ2-7; weak D call: TRBD1 (5 bases). With 8 bases removed from V and 1 base from J, the gap between germline ends came to 15 bases. There are 14 residues in the CDR3. Germline CDR1 and CDR2: MNHNS and SASEGT. DNA of the CDR3: TGTGCCAGCTCACACGGACACGGGTCCTACGAGCAGTACTTC. Translating it yields CASSHGHGSYEQYF.